The 27 T cell receptor beta chains listed next were all sequenced from one sample in a study of T cell changes during pregnancy in multiple sclerosis. Data came from immunoSEQ multiplex PCR; TCRdb stores just in-frame clones and leaves some out. Altogether approximately 35,000 clones are present, around 90% being singletons, with the ten largest covering approximately 2.8%. The source was CD4+ T cells from peripheral blood mononuclear cells, collected in the third trimester of pregnancy. Receptors originate from a female donor in good health, enrolled as a control in a pregnancy study.

CDR3 amino acids: CASSLEQTNEKLFF. CDR3 nucleotide sequence: TGTGCCAGCAGCTTAGAACAAACTAATGAAAAACTGTTTTTT. The genes are TRBV7-9 and TRBJ1-4; D remains ambiguous. Germline lookup yields CDR1 SEHNR and CDR2 FQNEAQ (reference sequence). Trimming stripped 1 base from V and 1 base from J, with 4 bases between. The CDR3 has 14 amino acids.

CDR3 in amino acids: CASSPGLVNTEAFF. For the CDR3, the DNA is TGTGCCAGCAGCCCTGGACTGGTGAACACTGAAGCTTTCTTT. The chain employs TRBV28 and TRBJ1-1; no reliable D call. The CDR3 is 14 residues long. Trimming pared 6 bases from V and 0 bases from J, leaving 11 bases between. Germline V gene data show CDR1 as MDHEN and CDR2 as SYDVKM.

The chain carries TRBV5-1 and TRBJ2-3, with D possibly matching TRBD2 (5 bases). CDR1 and CDR2 from the germline V gene are SGHRS and YFSETQ. V shed 7 bases and J shed 3 bases, with 6 bases lying between them. The CDR3 has 11 amino acids. The CDR3 loop reads CASRETDTQYF. CDR3 nucleotides: TGCGCCAGCCGGGAAACAGATACGCAGTATTTT.

The chain's CDR3 is CASRARGGGNYEQYF. The CDR3 bases are TGTGCCAGCAGGGCGAGGGGTGGGGGGAACTACGAGCAGTACTTC. The chain is built from TRBV6-1 and TRBJ2-7; maybe TRBD2 (6 bases). Germline CDR1 MNHNS, CDR2 SASEGT. V was clipped by 6 bases and J by 3 bases, with 18 bases between them. This CDR3 has 15 amino acids.

The V gene is TRBV6-4, the J gene TRBJ1-1, with D perhaps matching TRBD1 (5 bases). CDR1 and CDR2 from the germline V gene are MRHNA and SNTAGT. The CDR3 runs 13 residues. V was pared by 2 bases and J by 1 base, with 5 bases between. The CDR3 DNA follows: TGTGCCAGCAGTGACCAGGGGAACACTGAAGCTTTCTTT. It yields the protein CASSDQGNTEAFF.

The genes are TRBV10-3 and TRBJ2-1; 7 nucleotides align to TRBD2. The CDR3 has 15 amino acids. The germline V gene has CDR1 ENHRY and CDR2 SYGVKD. V lost 10 bases and J lost 0; bases outside the gene matches: 9. The CDR3 sequence is CATHVGLGSYNEQFF. As DNA, the CDR3 is TGTGCCACTCACGTCGGACTAGGCTCCTACAATGAGCAGTTCTTC.

This clone has just one count. The V and J genes are TRBV7-9 and TRBJ2-1; 8 bases map to TRBD2. J lost 8 bases, V lost 5 bases, and 11 bases had no gene match. CDR1 and CDR2 from the germline V gene are SEHNR and FQNEAQ (reference sequence). The CDR3 consists of 15 residues. DNA of the CDR3: TGTGCCAGCAGCGTACGAGCGGGAGAGAAGGATGAGCAGTTCTTC. This encodes CASSVRAGEKDEQFF.

The chain has TRBV15 and TRBJ2-3, with 7 nucleotides matching TRBD2. The CDR3 covers 16 residues. With V trimmed by 0 bases and J by 2 bases, 5 bases remained unmatched. CDR1 is LNHNV, CDR2 YYDKDF, per germline (reference sequence). The CDR3 region has the DNA TGTGCCACCAGCAGAGAAGCGGGACGGACCACAGATACGCAGTATTTT. Protein: CATSREAGRTTDTQYF.

The rearrangement uses TRBV5-1 and TRBJ2-3; 13 bases map to TRBD2. There are 15 residues in the CDR3. The ends lost 3 bases at V and 5 bases at J; junction bases unmatched: 3. CDR1 is SGHRS and CDR2 is YFSETQ in the germline V gene. The CDR3 DNA reads as TGCGCCAGCAGCTCCTGGACTAGCGGGGGAGATACGCAGTATTTT. Translated: CASSSWTSGGDTQYF.

The chain has TRBV4-1 and TRBJ1-6, with D hard to call. V was cut by 0 bases and J by 4 bases, with 7 bases left in between. The germline V gene encodes CDR1 MGHRA and CDR2 YSYEKL. The CDR3 is 15 residues long. The CDR3 protein is CASSQDRDYNSPLHF. CDR3 nucleotides: TGCGCCAGCAGCCAAGATCGGGATTATAATTCACCCCTCCACTTT.

The V call is TRBV2, the J call TRBJ2-3; 7 bases align to TRBD2. The CDR3 consists of 13 residues. With 6 bases clipped from V and 5 bases from J, the junction kept 5 bases outside the gene matches. The V gene's germline CDR1 is SNHLY and CDR2 FYNNEI. The CDR3 here is CASRGEGKDTQYF. Here the CDR3 DNA reads TGTGCCAGCAGGGGGGAGGGTAAAGATACGCAGTATTTT.

This clone was found once. The chain combines TRBV6-4 with TRBJ2-3, with TRBD2 matching 10 bases. The CDR3 length is 15 residues. Germline V lookup: CDR1 MRHNA, CDR2 SNTAGT. The V gene end was trimmed by 3 bases and the J gene end by 4 bases; junction bases not matched to a gene: 4. The CDR3 spells CASSESGGAADTQYF. CDR3 in DNA: TGTGCCAGCAGTGAGAGCGGGGGGGCTGCAGATACGCAGTATTTT.

V usage is TRBV14 and J usage is TRBJ2-7, with 9 bases lining up with TRBD1. This CDR3 has 13 residues. V was clipped by 4 bases and J by 6 bases; unmatched bases: 4. CDR1 and CDR2 (germline): SGHDN, FVKESK. The DNA for the CDR3 is TGTGCCAGCAGCCGGGACAGGGCGCTCGAGCAGTACTTC. Its translation: CASSRDRALEQYF.

This chain links TRBV27 with TRBJ1-4, with D unclear. This CDR3 comprises 13 residues. Trimming removed 8 bases from V and 0 bases from J, with 7 bases in between. Germline V gene lookup returns CDR1 MNHEY and CDR2 SMNVEV (reference sequence). Here the CDR3 DNA reads TGTGCCAGCTACAGTGCAACTAATGAAAAACTGTTTTTT. Translating gives CASYSATNEKLFF.

The chain recombines TRBV7-9 with TRBJ2-1; tentative D call: TRBD1 (5 bases). Germline-derived CDR1 and CDR2 are SEHNR and FQNEAQ (reference sequence). The ends were cut back, 1 base at V and 4 bases at J, with 11 bases in the middle. The CDR3 is made up of 15 amino acids. The CDR3 region is CASSLEGIRYNEQFF. As DNA, the CDR3 is TGTGCCAGCAGCTTAGAGGGGATCCGGTACAATGAGCAGTTCTTC.

J is TRBJ2-1 and V is TRBV28, with 10 bases lining up with TRBD1. CDR1 is MDHEN and CDR2 is SYDVKM in the germline V gene. CDR3 length: 16 amino acids. The J segment lost 8 bases and the V segment lost 2 bases, leaving 9 bases of the junction unmatched. CDR3 nucleotide sequence: TGTGCCAGCAGTTTAGTTCCGGGACAGGGGCTGGATGAGCAGTTCTTC. Its translation: CASSLVPGQGLDEQFF.

The chain links TRBV5-1 to TRBJ1-4, with a possible D match to TRBD1 (6 bases). Germline loops: CDR1 SGHRS, CDR2 YFSETQ. There are 15 residues in the CDR3. Trimming took off 0 bases at V and 4 bases at J, with 10 bases between the two ends. The CDR3 nucleotides read TGCGCCAGCAGCTTGGGGGGGGGCTATAATGAAAAACTGTTTTTT. Protein sequence: CASSLGGGYNEKLFF.

The chain couples TRBV9 to TRBJ2-3, with TRBD2 matching over 12 bases. Germline CDR1 reads SGDLS; CDR2 reads YYNGEE. After removal of 3 bases from V and 6 bases from J, the junction contained 8 bases not matched to a gene. This CDR3 comprises 16 residues. This chain's CDR3 is CASSASRTSGVDTQYF. CDR3 DNA sequence: TGTGCCAGCAGCGCCTCCCGGACTAGCGGGGTTGATACGCAGTATTTT.

This chain uses TRBV19 with TRBJ2-4, with 8 bases aligning to TRBD2. V was pared by 5 bases and J by 1 base, with 7 bases of the junction left unmatched. The CDR3 runs 16 residues. Germline CDR1 LNHDA, CDR2 SQIVND (reference sequence). The CDR3 loop is CASSPGTSDAKNIQYF. DNA of the CDR3: TGTGCCAGTAGTCCGGGGACTAGTGATGCCAAAAACATTCAGTACTTC.

The chain joins TRBV7-2 to TRBJ1-1; 7 bases match TRBD1. The CDR3 consists of 14 residues. The V gene end was trimmed by 5 bases and the J gene end by 3 bases; junction bases not matched to a gene: 6. Germline assignment: CDR1 SGHTA and CDR2 FQGNSA. The CDR3 loop reads CASSTYRGDTEAFF. CDR3 nucleotides: TGTGCCAGCAGCACCTACAGGGGAGACACTGAAGCTTTCTTT.

This clone is medium-sized in the sample. V usage is TRBV11-1 and J usage is TRBJ1-6, with D unclear. This CDR3 contains 13 residues. Trimming took off 5 bases at V and 5 bases at J, with 7 bases between the two ends. Per germline, CDR1 SGHAT and CDR2 FQDESV (reference sequence). The CDR3 loop is CASSRSNNSPLHF. The CDR3 DNA reads TGTGCCAGCAGCCGGTCAAATAATTCACCCCTCCACTTT. The full variable domain, completed using reference TRBV11-1 and TRBJ1-6, is EAEVAQSPRYKITEKSQAVAFWCDPISGHATLYWYRQILGQGPELLVQFQDESVVDDSQLPKDRFSAERLKGVDSTLKIQPAELGDSAMYLCASSRSNNSPLHFGNGTRLTVT.

The V gene is TRBV5-1, the J gene TRBJ2-2; D is possibly TRBD1 (5 bases). Germline V gene lookup returns CDR1 SGHRS and CDR2 YFSETQ. The CDR3 runs to 13 residues. V was pared by 2 bases and J by 6 bases, with 8 bases between. In nucleotides, the CDR3 is TGCGCCAGCAGCTTCAGGGATCCCGGGGAGCTGTTTTTT. Its translation is CASSFRDPGELFF.

This chain joins TRBV19 and TRBJ1-1; D is uncertain. V was shortened by 6 bases and J by 0 bases, with 8 bases between the two germline ends. Germline V gives CDR1 LNHDA, CDR2 SQIVND (reference sequence). This CDR3 has 13 residues. CDR3 in DNA: TGTGCCAGTAGCCGAGTCATGAACACTGAAGCTTTCTTT. It yields the protein CASSRVMNTEAFF.

This clone showed up just once. The chain employs TRBV2 and TRBJ2-5, with TRBD2 identical over 14 bases. Germline CDR1 reads SNHLY; CDR2 reads FYNNEI. Germline trimming cut 4 bases from V and 4 bases from J; bases unmatched to any gene: 5. The length of the CDR3 is 16 residues. The CDR3 sequence is CASSARTSGGRETQYF. In DNA form, the CDR3 reads TGTGCCAGCAGTGCCAGGACTAGCGGGGGGAGAGAGACCCAGTACTTC.

V is TRBV7-2 and J is TRBJ1-1; 10 bases map to TRBD1. With V trimmed by 5 bases and J by 0 bases, 9 bases remained unmatched. The CDR3 has 17 amino acids. From germline, CDR1 is SGHTA and CDR2 FQGNSA. CDR3: CASSNPRTGGMNTEAFF. DNA of the CDR3: TGTGCCAGCAGCAACCCTCGGACAGGGGGGATGAACACTGAAGCTTTCTTT.

The rearrangement uses TRBV7-9 and TRBJ1-1; D uncertain. V lost 1 base and J 1 base, leaving 10 bases between the germline ends. The length of the CDR3 is 15 residues. The V gene's germline CDR1 is SEHNR and CDR2 FQNEAQ (reference sequence). The chain's CDR3 is CASSLDNNRNTEAFF. The CDR3 DNA sequence: TGTGCCAGCAGCTTAGATAACAACCGGAACACTGAAGCTTTCTTT.

CDR3 sequence reads: CASSPLAGTVHEQYF. The CDR3 coding sequence is TGTGCCAGCTCACCTTTGGCGGGAACTGTCCACGAGCAGTACTTC. V and J are TRBV18 and TRBJ2-7; maybe TRBD2 (6 bases). CDR3 length: 15 amino acids. Germline CDR1 reads KGHSH; CDR2 reads LQKENI. V lost 3 bases, J lost 5 bases, and 17 bases lay in between.